This TCR beta chain was retrieved from a study of T cell repertoires in cytomegalovirus infection. TCRdb recomputed calls from the reads with MiXCR, one row per CDR3 protein. This sample has 150,000 to 200,000 distinct CDR3 sequences; under 30% occur once, and the top ten carry under 35%. Deletions cut 1 base from V and 0 bases from J, with 9 bases between. Germline V lookup: CDR1 SEHNR, CDR2 FQNEAQ (reference sequence). The CDR3 length is 15 residues. The chain links TRBV7-9 to TRBJ1-2; D gene ambiguous. This receptor was taken from a human donor in good health (CMV status not recorded). Some clones in this sample may be carry-over from other donors' samples. The material sequenced was PBMCs. The CDR3 protein is CASSLVGRANYGYTF. The CDR3 DNA is TGTGCCAGCAGCTTAGTCGGCCGCGCTAACTATGGCTACACCTTC.